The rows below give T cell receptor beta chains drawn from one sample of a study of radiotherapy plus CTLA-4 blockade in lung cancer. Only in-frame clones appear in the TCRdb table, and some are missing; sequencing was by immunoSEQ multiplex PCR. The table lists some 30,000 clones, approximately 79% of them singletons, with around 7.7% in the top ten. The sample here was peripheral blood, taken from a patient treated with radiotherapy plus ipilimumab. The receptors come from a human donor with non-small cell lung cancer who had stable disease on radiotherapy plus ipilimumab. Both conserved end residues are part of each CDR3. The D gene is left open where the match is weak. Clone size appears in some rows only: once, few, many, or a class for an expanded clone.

CDR3nt: TGCGCCAGCAAACAGGGGCTTAGCAATCAGCCCCAGCATTTT
CDR3aa: CASKQGLSNQPQHF
d_gene: TRBD1
v_gene: TRBV5-1
j_gene: TRBJ1-5
abundance: -

CDR3nt: TGTGCCAGCAGGACAGGGGACAATTCACCCCTCCACTTT
CDR3aa: CASRTGDNSPLHF
d_gene: TRBD1
v_gene: TRBV19
j_gene: TRBJ1-6
abundance: -

CDR3nt: TGTGCCAGCACCTCCCTCGGATTTTGTGAAAAACTGTTTTTT
CDR3aa: CASTSLGFCEKLFF
d_gene: -
v_gene: TRBV11-1
j_gene: TRBJ1-4
abundance: -

CDR3nt: TGTGCCAGCAGTGAAGCCCAGAACTATGGCTACACCTTC
CDR3aa: CASSEAQNYGYTF
d_gene: -
v_gene: TRBV2
j_gene: TRBJ1-2
abundance: -

CDR3nt: TGTGCCAGTAGGGACCCGGGCACTGAAGCTTTCTTT
CDR3aa: CASRDPGTEAFF
d_gene: -
v_gene: TRBV28
j_gene: TRBJ1-1
abundance: -

CDR3nt: TGTGCCAGCAGTGAAAGGGGGAGTCGGAGCAATCAGCCCCAGCATTTT
CDR3aa: CASSERGSRSNQPQHF
d_gene: -
v_gene: TRBV6-1
j_gene: TRBJ1-5
abundance: -

CDR3nt: TGCGCCAGCAGCTTGGCATCCGGGACAGAACATCGGGAGTACTTC
CDR3aa: CASSLASGTEHREYF
d_gene: TRBD1
v_gene: TRBV5-1
j_gene: TRBJ2-7
abundance: -

CDR3nt: TGTGCCAGCAGTCAAAATGGGCCAGGCGGCGGCTACACCTTC
CDR3aa: CASSQNGPGGGYTF
d_gene: -
v_gene: TRBV14
j_gene: TRBJ1-2
abundance: once

CDR3nt: TGTGCCAGCAGCCCCCCCCGCGTACAGGGAGATACTGAAGCTTTCTTT
CDR3aa: CASSPPRVQGDTEAFF
d_gene: -
v_gene: TRBV11-2
j_gene: TRBJ1-1
abundance: -

CDR3nt: TGTGCCAGCAGTTTCGAGACAGGGGGAAGTCCCTACGAGCAGTACTTC
CDR3aa: CASSFETGGSPYEQYF
d_gene: TRBD1
v_gene: TRBV28
j_gene: TRBJ2-7
abundance: -

CDR3nt: TGTGCCAGCAGTGTAGGACCTCGCCTCATGCAGTTCTTC
CDR3aa: CASSVGPRLMQFF
d_gene: -
v_gene: TRBV9
j_gene: TRBJ2-1
abundance: -

CDR3nt: TGCGCCAGCAGCTTGAGAGGCTTTGAGGAGAGTCTTAATTCACCCCTCCACTTT
CDR3aa: CASSLRGFEESLNSPLHF
d_gene: -
v_gene: TRBV5-1
j_gene: TRBJ1-6
abundance: -

CDR3nt: TGTGCCAGTATTCCCGAAGTCTCAAGTTGGGGAGCTTTCTTT
CDR3aa: CASIPEVSSWGAFF
d_gene: -
v_gene: TRBV19
j_gene: TRBJ1-1
abundance: -

CDR3nt: TGTGCCAGCAGCTTGAGTAGCGGGGGGAAAGAGACCCAGTACTTC
CDR3aa: CASSLSSGGKETQYF
d_gene: TRBD2
v_gene: TRBV7-9
j_gene: TRBJ2-5
abundance: -

CDR3nt: TGTGCCAGCAGTAGAGACTATCTGCTCACAGATACGCAGTATTTT
CDR3aa: CASSRDYLLTDTQYF
d_gene: -
v_gene: TRBV5-5
j_gene: TRBJ2-3
abundance: -

CDR3nt: TGCGCCAGCGGGGACAGGGTAACCAATGAGCAGTTCTTC
CDR3aa: CASGDRVTNEQFF
d_gene: TRBD1
v_gene: TRBV5-1
j_gene: TRBJ2-1
abundance: -

CDR3nt: TGTGCCAGCAGCCCGGGGTCAGCGGGGGGGAGGACCCAGTACTTC
CDR3aa: CASSPGSAGGRTQYF
d_gene: TRBD2
v_gene: TRBV5-6
j_gene: TRBJ2-5
abundance: -

CDR3nt: TGTGCCAGCAGTTACTCGAACAGGGGCGGTGAGCAGTTCTTC
CDR3aa: CASSYSNRGGEQFF
d_gene: TRBD1
v_gene: TRBV6-5
j_gene: TRBJ2-1
abundance: -

CDR3nt: TGTGCCAGCAGTTACCCCCGTGGTCCCCAGCCGGATACGCAGTATTTT
CDR3aa: CASSYPRGPQPDTQYF
d_gene: -
v_gene: TRBV6-6
j_gene: TRBJ2-3
abundance: -

CDR3nt: TGTGCCAGCAGTTTAGGCGTCAGGGCATCGGGCACAGATACGCAGTATTTT
CDR3aa: CASSLGVRASGTDTQYF
d_gene: -
v_gene: TRBV27
j_gene: TRBJ2-3
abundance: -

CDR3nt: TGTGCCAGCAGCGTAGGACCAAGCTCCTACGAGCAGTACTTC
CDR3aa: CASSVGPSSYEQYF
d_gene: -
v_gene: TRBV9
j_gene: TRBJ2-7
abundance: once

CDR3nt: TGTGCCAGCAGCGTAGCTTCTGGACTAGCGGGGGGGCGTAATGAGCAGTTCTTC
CDR3aa: CASSVASGLAGGRNEQFF
d_gene: TRBD2
v_gene: TRBV9
j_gene: TRBJ2-1
abundance: once

CDR3nt: TGTGCCAGCAGCTTAGGGCAGGGACATATCGGAAACACCATATATTTT
CDR3aa: CASSLGQGHIGNTIYF
d_gene: -
v_gene: TRBV7-6
j_gene: TRBJ1-3
abundance: few

CDR3nt: TGTGCCAGCAGCTCCCCGACGGGGGGGTATAATGAAAAACTGTTTTTT
CDR3aa: CASSSPTGGYNEKLFF
d_gene: -
v_gene: TRBV7-2
j_gene: TRBJ1-4
abundance: once

CDR3nt: TGTGCCAGCGGGACAGGTATCTCTGGGGCCAACGTCCTGACTTTC
CDR3aa: CASGTGISGANVLTF
d_gene: TRBD1
v_gene: TRBV28
j_gene: TRBJ2-6
abundance: -

CDR3nt: TGTGCCAGCAGTCCCAATACGCATAATGAAAAACTGTTTTTT
CDR3aa: CASSPNTHNEKLFF
d_gene: -
v_gene: TRBV27
j_gene: TRBJ1-4
abundance: -

CDR3nt: TGTGCCAGTATCACAGGGGGTGATAACTATGGCTACACCTTC
CDR3aa: CASITGGDNYGYTF
d_gene: TRBD1
v_gene: TRBV19
j_gene: TRBJ1-2
abundance: -

CDR3nt: TGTGCCAGCAGCGTAGGTGCCGAGGGGGGGTCCCATGGCTACACCTTC
CDR3aa: CASSVGAEGGSHGYTF
d_gene: -
v_gene: TRBV9
j_gene: TRBJ1-2
abundance: -

CDR3nt: TGTGCCATCAGTGATTCGGGACAGGGTTTCTTGAACACTGAAGCTTTCTTT
CDR3aa: CAISDSGQGFLNTEAFF
d_gene: TRBD1
v_gene: TRBV10-3
j_gene: TRBJ1-1
abundance: -

CDR3nt: TGTGCCAGCAGCCCGGACAGGGGAATGGCCGGGGAGCTGTTTTTT
CDR3aa: CASSPDRGMAGELFF
d_gene: TRBD1
v_gene: TRBV7-9
j_gene: TRBJ2-2
abundance: -

CDR3nt: TGTGCCAGCAGTAAACAGGGGCGTAGCAATCAGCCCCAGCATTTT
CDR3aa: CASSKQGRSNQPQHF
d_gene: TRBD1
v_gene: TRBV7-2
j_gene: TRBJ1-5
abundance: -

CDR3nt: TGTGCCTCCCAAGAAGGCCCGCGGGAGGGAAATGAGCAGTTCTTC
CDR3aa: CASQEGPREGNEQFF
d_gene: TRBD2
v_gene: TRBV9
j_gene: TRBJ2-1
abundance: -

CDR3nt: TGTGCCAGCAGCATAGGACTCTATAGCAATCAGCCCCAGCATTTT
CDR3aa: CASSIGLYSNQPQHF
d_gene: -
v_gene: TRBV5-6
j_gene: TRBJ1-5
abundance: -

CDR3nt: TGTGCCACCAGCAGAGATAGGACAGTCAGCTATGGCTACACCTTC
CDR3aa: CATSRDRTVSYGYTF
d_gene: -
v_gene: TRBV15
j_gene: TRBJ1-2
abundance: -

CDR3nt: TGTGCCAGCAGCTTAGAAGGGCGGGGTTACAATGAGCAGTTCTTC
CDR3aa: CASSLEGRGYNEQFF
d_gene: -
v_gene: TRBV7-2
j_gene: TRBJ2-1
abundance: -

CDR3nt: TGTGCCAGCATAGGGGGCCCCACTCCCACTGAAGCTTTCTTT
CDR3aa: CASIGGPTPTEAFF
d_gene: TRBD1
v_gene: TRBV6-5
j_gene: TRBJ1-1
abundance: -

CDR3nt: TGTGCCAGTAGTATAGATATCGGTAGGAACACTGAAGCTTTCTTT
CDR3aa: CASSIDIGRNTEAFF
d_gene: -
v_gene: TRBV19
j_gene: TRBJ1-1
abundance: -

CDR3nt: TGTGCCAGCAGCAAAAACCTACTAGCGGGGGGGCGGAGAGAGACCCAGTACTTC
CDR3aa: CASSKNLLAGGRRETQYF
d_gene: TRBD2
v_gene: TRBV14
j_gene: TRBJ2-5
abundance: -

CDR3nt: TGTGCCAGCAGCTTAGGTCGACAGTTAAATGAAAAACTGTTTTTT
CDR3aa: CASSLGRQLNEKLFF
d_gene: -
v_gene: TRBV7-2
j_gene: TRBJ1-4
abundance: -

CDR3nt: TGTGCCAGCAGCTTAACCCGGGGCCCAAGGGAGACCCAGTACTTC
CDR3aa: CASSLTRGPRETQYF
d_gene: -
v_gene: TRBV7-3
j_gene: TRBJ2-5
abundance: -

CDR3nt: TGTGCCAGCAGTGAACTGGGGTGGGCAGAGAACACTGAAGCTTTCTTT
CDR3aa: CASSELGWAENTEAFF
d_gene: -
v_gene: TRBV2
j_gene: TRBJ1-1
abundance: -

CDR3nt: TGTGCCAGCAGTTACTCCCGGACAGTCAAAGAGACCCAGTACTTC
CDR3aa: CASSYSRTVKETQYF
d_gene: -
v_gene: TRBV6-6
j_gene: TRBJ2-5
abundance: -

CDR3nt: TGTGCCAGCAGCTTACGACAGGGGTCCTACGAGCAGTACTTC
CDR3aa: CASSLRQGSYEQYF
d_gene: TRBD1
v_gene: TRBV11-2
j_gene: TRBJ2-7
abundance: -

CDR3nt: TGCGCCAGCAGCGCGCGACGAGGAGCGGGGGGCACAGATACGCAGTATTTT
CDR3aa: CASSARRGAGGTDTQYF
d_gene: TRBD2
v_gene: TRBV5-1
j_gene: TRBJ2-3
abundance: -

CDR3nt: TGTGCCAGCAGACGTGTAGCGTCCAGCAATCAGCCCCAGCATTTT
CDR3aa: CASRRVASSNQPQHF
d_gene: -
v_gene: TRBV28
j_gene: TRBJ1-5
abundance: -